The subject of this entry is one T cell receptor (beta chain). As yet, its antigen is unknown. The data derive from a study of beta chain features in type 1 diabetes. Study background: All samples together contributed 107,917,701 sorted cells for examination.

Of the isolated RNA, all was reverse transcribed, and so the sequenced material was expressed TCRB transcripts. TCRdb's copy holds only in-frame clones and misses some; the assay was immunoSEQ multiplex PCR. The repertoire consists of 350,000 to 400,000 clones, with roughly 12% occurring once and the leading ten covering approximately 0.011%. The CDR3 sequence is 14 residues long. Germline lookup yields CDR1 SEHNR and CDR2 FQNEAQ (reference sequence). V was shortened by 1 base and J by 2 bases, with 8 bases between the two germline ends. Study-level results: All four CD4+ subsets of Type 1 diabetes patients contained TCRB CDR3s that were moderately but significantly shorter. VDJ junctions sequenced from type 1 diabetes patients showed fewer insertions and more deletions.

The sequence derives from a woman aged 18-29 years with type 1 diabetes. The sequencing sample was made of naive CD4+ T cells from blood. This chain links TRBV7-9 with TRBJ2-5; D is perhaps TRBD2 (6 bases). CDR3 sequence reads: CASSLEGRQETQYF. The CDR3 region has the DNA TGTGCCAGCAGCTTAGAGGGGAGGCAAGAGACCCAGTACTTC. The full variable domain, with the rest looked up from reference TRBV7-9 and TRBJ2-5, is DTGVSQNPRHKITKRGQNVTFRCDPISEHNRLYWYRQTLGQGPEFLTYFQNEAQLEKSRLLSDRFSAERPKGSFSTLEIQRTEQGDSAMYLCASSLEGRQETQYFGPGTRLLVL.